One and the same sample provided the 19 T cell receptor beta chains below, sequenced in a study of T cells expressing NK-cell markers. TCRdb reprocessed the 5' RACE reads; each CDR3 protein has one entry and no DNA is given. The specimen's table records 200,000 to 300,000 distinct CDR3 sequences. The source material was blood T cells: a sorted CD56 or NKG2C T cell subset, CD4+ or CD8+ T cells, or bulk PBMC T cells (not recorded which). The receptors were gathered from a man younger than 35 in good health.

CDR3 residues: CSARDHPGNSPLHF. The chain employs TRBV20-1 and TRBJ1-6; TCRdb designates TRBD1, a call that cannot be tested without DNA. CDR1 is DFQATT, CDR2 SNEGSKA, per germline (reference sequence). CDR3 length: 14 amino acids.

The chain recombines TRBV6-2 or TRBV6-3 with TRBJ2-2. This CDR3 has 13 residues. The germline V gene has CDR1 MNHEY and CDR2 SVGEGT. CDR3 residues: CASSFTRSGELFF.

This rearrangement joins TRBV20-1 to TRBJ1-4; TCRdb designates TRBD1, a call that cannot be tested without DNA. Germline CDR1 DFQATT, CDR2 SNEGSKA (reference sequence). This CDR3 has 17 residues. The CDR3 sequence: CSVLKFGTGLANEKLFF.

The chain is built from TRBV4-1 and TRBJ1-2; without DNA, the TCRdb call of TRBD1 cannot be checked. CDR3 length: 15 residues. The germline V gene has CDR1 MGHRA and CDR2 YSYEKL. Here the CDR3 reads CASSQGPGGDYGYTF.

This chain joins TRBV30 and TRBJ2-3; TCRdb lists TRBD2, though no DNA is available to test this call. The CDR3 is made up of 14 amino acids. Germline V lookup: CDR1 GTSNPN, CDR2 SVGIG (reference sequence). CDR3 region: CACREGTSTDTQYF.

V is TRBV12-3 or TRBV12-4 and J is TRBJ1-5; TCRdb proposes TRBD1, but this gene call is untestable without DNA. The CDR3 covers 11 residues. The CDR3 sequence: CASSSGTSQHF.

The CDR3: CASSPGSGTGGEQYF. This sequence joins TRBV11-2 and TRBJ2-7; the D call of TRBD2 rests on TCRdb alone, since no DNA is present to check it. CDR3 length: 15 amino acids. Germline V CDR1 and CDR2: SGHAT, FQNNGV.

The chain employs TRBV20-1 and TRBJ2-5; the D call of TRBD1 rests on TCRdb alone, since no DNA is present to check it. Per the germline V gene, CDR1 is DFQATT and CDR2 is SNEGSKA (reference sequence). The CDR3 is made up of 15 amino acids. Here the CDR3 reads CSARDLVGGTETQYF.

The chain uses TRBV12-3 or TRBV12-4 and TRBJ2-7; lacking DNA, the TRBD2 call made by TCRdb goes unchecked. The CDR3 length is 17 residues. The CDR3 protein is CASSHPGTAGKKYEQYF.

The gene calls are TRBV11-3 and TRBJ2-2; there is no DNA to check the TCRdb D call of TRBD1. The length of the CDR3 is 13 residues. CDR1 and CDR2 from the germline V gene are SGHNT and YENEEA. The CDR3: CASSRQASGELFF.

The CDR3 loop reads CASSDQREDTGELFF. V and J are TRBV12-3 or TRBV12-4 and TRBJ2-2; TCRdb calls TRBD2, which cannot be checked without DNA. CDR3 size: 15 residues.

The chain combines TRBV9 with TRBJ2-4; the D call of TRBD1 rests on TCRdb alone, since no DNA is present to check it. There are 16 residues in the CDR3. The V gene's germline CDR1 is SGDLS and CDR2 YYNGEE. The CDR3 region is CASSVVGTGDRNIQYF.

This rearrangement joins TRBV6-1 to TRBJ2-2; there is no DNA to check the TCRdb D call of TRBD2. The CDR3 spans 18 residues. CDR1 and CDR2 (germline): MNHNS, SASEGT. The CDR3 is CASSEAHVAAGATGELFF.

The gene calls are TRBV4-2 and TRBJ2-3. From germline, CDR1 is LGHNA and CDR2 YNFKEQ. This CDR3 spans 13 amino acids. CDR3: CASSQEKKATQYF.

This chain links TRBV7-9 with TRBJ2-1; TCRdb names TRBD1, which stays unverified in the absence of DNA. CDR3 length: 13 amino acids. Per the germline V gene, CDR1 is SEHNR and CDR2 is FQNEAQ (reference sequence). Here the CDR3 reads CASTLRGLHEQFF.

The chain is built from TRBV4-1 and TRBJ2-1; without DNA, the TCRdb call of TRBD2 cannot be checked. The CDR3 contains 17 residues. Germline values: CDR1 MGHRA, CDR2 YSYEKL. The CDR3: CASSQGLLAGHYNEQFF.

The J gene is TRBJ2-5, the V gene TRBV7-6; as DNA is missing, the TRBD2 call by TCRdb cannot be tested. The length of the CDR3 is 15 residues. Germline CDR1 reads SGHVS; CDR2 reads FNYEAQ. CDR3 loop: CASSQPGLARETQYF.

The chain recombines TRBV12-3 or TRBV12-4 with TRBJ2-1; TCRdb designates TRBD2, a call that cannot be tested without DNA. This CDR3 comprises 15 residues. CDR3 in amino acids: CASRKLAITYNEQFF.

The CDR3 sequence: CASVRAGGLGYNEQFF. This chain uses TRBV19 with TRBJ2-1; TCRdb names TRBD2, which stays unverified in the absence of DNA. This CDR3 has 16 residues. Germline V gives CDR1 LNHDA, CDR2 SQIVND (reference sequence).